Below, 10 T cell receptor beta chains from the same sample are listed, as sequenced in a study of OX40 agonist ivuxolimab in advanced cancers. The data were produced by immunoSEQ multiplex PCR, yet TCRdb's version contains in-frame clones alone and is incomplete. The profile shows tens of thousands of clones, roughly 87% of them singletons. Specimen: CD4+ or CD8+ T cells sorted from blood, collected in a trial of the OX40 agonist ivuxolimab. The source is an adult with an advanced solid tumor such as melanoma, head and neck, liver or kidney cancer.

The gene calls are TRBV5-1 and TRBJ2-3; 10 bases are a match to TRBD1. CDR3 size: 14 residues. Germline-derived CDR1 and CDR2 are SGHRS and YFSETQ. J lost 4 bases, V lost 7 bases, and 6 bases had no gene match. In nucleotides, the CDR3 is TGCGCCAGCCGACAGGGGGCTCGGGCAGATACGCAGTATTTT. Translating gives CASRQGARADTQYF.

The V gene is TRBV19, the J gene TRBJ1-4; D call uncertain. Germline lookup yields CDR1 LNHDA and CDR2 SQIVND (reference sequence). The germline V and J ends were trimmed by 5 bases and 3 bases, with 10 bases remaining between them. The CDR3 consists of 14 residues. The CDR3 nucleotides read TGTGCCAGTAGTTCCGGACGGGCTAATGAAAAACTGTTTTTT. Protein sequence: CASSSGRANEKLFF.

This clone was seen just once. The junction does not match germline at one end; this may be a read error. V and J are TRBV19 and TRBJ1-6; D call uncertain. The germline gives CDR1 LNHDA, CDR2 SQIVND (reference sequence). The CDR3 is 11 residues long. CDR3 protein: CASMGRDGLGF. CDR3 DNA: TGTGCCAGTATGGGGAGGGATGGCCTAGGCTTT.

The chain recombines TRBV28 with TRBJ2-3, with 10 bases identical to TRBD1. Germline V gene lookup returns CDR1 MDHEN and CDR2 SYDVKM. The CDR3 loop spans 16 amino acids. V trimming: 5 bases; J trimming: 2 bases; junction bases outside the gene matches: 7. Here the CDR3 reads CASSVSGTGDTDTQYF. The CDR3 DNA follows: TGTGCCAGCAGTGTCTCCGGGACAGGGGACACAGATACGCAGTATTTT.

The V call is TRBV5-1, the J call TRBJ2-2; no clear D. The CDR3 is 13 residues long. The germline CDR1 and CDR2 sequences are SGHRS and YFSETQ. The V and J ends lost 3 bases and 4 bases respectively, with 7 bases between them. The CDR3 loop reads CASSSTVTGELFF. The CDR3 coding sequence is TGCGCCAGCAGCTCAACAGTCACCGGGGAGCTGTTTTTT.

V gene TRBV6-1 combines with J gene TRBJ2-7; D not certain. V lost 4 bases to trimming and J lost 3 bases, with 7 bases between them. Germline lookup yields CDR1 MNHNS and CDR2 SASEGT. There are 12 residues in the CDR3. CDR3 nucleotides: TGTGCCAGCAGTGTACACCTCTACGAGCAGTACTTC. Protein: CASSVHLYEQYF.

This chain links TRBV7-9 with TRBJ2-3; 7 nucleotides match TRBD1. This CDR3 spans 13 amino acids. J lost 12 bases, V lost 0 bases, and 6 bases had no gene match. CDR1 is SEHNR, CDR2 FQNEAQ, per germline (reference sequence). The CDR3 DNA reads TGTGCCAGCAGCTTAGCTCGGACAGGAGATCAGTATTTT. Translated: CASSLARTGDQYF. The whole variable domain, remainder taken from reference TRBV7-9 and TRBJ2-3, is DTGVSQNPRHKITKRGQNVTFRCDPISEHNRLYWYRQTLGQGPEFLTYFQNEAQLEKSRLLSDRFSAERPKGSFSTLEIQRTEQGDSAMYLCASSLARTGDQYFGPGTRLTVL.

This chain uses TRBV11-2 with TRBJ2-5; 7 nucleotides agree with TRBD1. This CDR3 contains 14 residues. CDR1 and CDR2 from the germline V gene are SGHAT and FQNNGV. J was trimmed by 3 bases and V by 4 bases; bases with no gene match: 5. The CDR3 here is CASSWNRGKETQYF. DNA of the CDR3: TGTGCCAGCAGCTGGAACAGGGGAAAAGAGACCCAGTACTTC.

The genes are TRBV19 and TRBJ1-4; weak D call: TRBD1 (5 bases). The germline CDR1 and CDR2 sequences are LNHDA and SQIVND (reference sequence). The CDR3 is 15 residues long. Trimming took 2 bases from V and 6 from J, leaving 13 bases between them. CDR3 loop: CASSIIRGLHEKLFF. CDR3 in DNA: TGTGCCAGTAGTATAATAAGGGGTTTACATGAAAAACTGTTTTTT. Filled out from reference TRBV19 and TRBJ1-4, the complete variable domain reads DGGITQSPKYLFRKEGQNVTLSCEQNLNHDAMYWYRQDPGQGLRLIYYSQIVNDFQKGDIAEGYSVSREKKESFPLTVTSAQKNPTAFYLCASSIIRGLHEKLFFGSGTQLSVL.

The genes are TRBV21-1 and TRBJ1-1; the tabulated D call, TRBD1, remains unverified against the DNA. TRBV21-1 constitutes a pseudogene. The CDR3 totals 18 residues. The CDR3 DNA reads as TGTGCCAGCAGCAAAATCGACCCCCGGTCAGGGTCGGGCACTGAAGCTTTCTTT. Protein: CASSKIDPRSGSGTEAFF.